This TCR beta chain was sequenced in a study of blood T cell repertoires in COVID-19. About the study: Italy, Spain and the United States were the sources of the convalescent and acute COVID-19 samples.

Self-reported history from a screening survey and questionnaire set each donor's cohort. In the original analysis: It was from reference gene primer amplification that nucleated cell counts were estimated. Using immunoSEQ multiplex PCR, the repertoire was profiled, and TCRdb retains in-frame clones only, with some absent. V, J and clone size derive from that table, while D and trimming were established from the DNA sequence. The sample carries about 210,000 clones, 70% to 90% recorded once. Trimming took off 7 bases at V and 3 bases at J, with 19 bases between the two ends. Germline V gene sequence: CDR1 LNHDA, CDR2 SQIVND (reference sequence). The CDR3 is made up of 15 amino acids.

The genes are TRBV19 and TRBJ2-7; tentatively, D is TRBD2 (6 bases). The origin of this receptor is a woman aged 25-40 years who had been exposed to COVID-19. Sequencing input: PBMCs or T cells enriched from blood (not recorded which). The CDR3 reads CASKQSGTDYYEQYF. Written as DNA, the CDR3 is TGTGCCAGTAAGCAATCCGGGACGGACTACTACGAGCAGTACTTC.